One and the same sample provided the 25 T cell receptor beta chains below, sequenced in a study of blood T cell repertoires in COVID-19. TCRdb's copy holds only in-frame clones and misses some; the assay was immunoSEQ multiplex PCR. The sample records approximately 60,000 clones, roughly 80% being singletons. Specimen: peripheral blood. These TCRs come from a woman older than 75 with active or convalescent COVID-19.

The chain uses TRBV5-1 and TRBJ2-5, with D perhaps TRBD2 (6 bases). CDR3 length: 13 amino acids. Germline CDR1 SGHRS, CDR2 YFSETQ. V dropped 4 bases and J dropped 3 bases, with 10 bases sitting between them. In DNA form, the CDR3 reads TGCGCCAGCAGCCCGGGGGTCGAAGAGACCCAGTACTTC. The encoded protein is CASSPGVEETQYF.

The chain has TRBV3-1 (or the pseudogene TRBV3-2) and TRBJ2-2; D gene unclear. The CDR3 extends over 16 amino acids. V lost 0 bases and J lost 5, with 13 bases in between. From germline, CDR1 is LGHDT and CDR2 YNNKEL (reference sequence). CDR3 loop: CASSQDSTSKTGELFF. The DNA of the CDR3 is TGTGCCAGCAGCCAAGATAGCACCTCTAAAACCGGGGAGCTGTTTTTT.

This clone has just a few counts. The gene calls are TRBV4-1 and TRBJ1-4; maybe TRBD1 (6 bases). The CDR3 is 17 amino acids. The germline V gene has CDR1 MGHRA and CDR2 YSYEKL. Trimming removed 1 base at V and 0 bases at J, with 12 bases between. CDR3 amino acids: CASSQAGGGATNEKLFF. The CDR3 DNA reads TGCGCCAGCAGCCAAGCCGGGGGGGGCGCAACTAATGAAAAACTGTTTTTT.

V gene TRBV19 combines with J gene TRBJ1-5; TRBD1 matches at 7 bases. V was pared by 4 bases and J by 5 bases, with 11 bases of the junction left unmatched. There are 16 residues in the CDR3. The V gene's germline CDR1 is LNHDA and CDR2 SQIVND (reference sequence). CDR3 coding DNA: TGTGCCAGTAGTACCTTGAGACAGGGAAAGTATCAGCCCCAGCATTTT. The encoded protein is CASSTLRQGKYQPQHF.

The rearrangement uses TRBV18 and TRBJ2-2, with a possible D match to TRBD2 (5 bases). Per the germline V gene, CDR1 is KGHSH and CDR2 is LQKENI. Trimming cost V 6 bases and J 3 bases, with 11 bases left between them. CDR3 length: 14 residues. The CDR3 region is CASSPWGDTGELFF. For the CDR3, the DNA is TGTGCCAGCTCCCCGTGGGGAGACACCGGGGAGCTGTTTTTT.

V usage is TRBV10-3 and J usage is TRBJ1-5; D may be TRBD1 (6 bases). This CDR3 comprises 13 residues. V was cut by 8 bases and J by 5 bases, with 13 bases left in between. Germline assignment: CDR1 ENHRY and CDR2 SYGVKD. CDR3 sequence: CAIWGGGYQPQHF. The DNA for the CDR3 is TGTGCCATCTGGGGGGGCGGATATCAGCCCCAGCATTTT.

The rearrangement joins TRBV2 to TRBJ1-6; no definite D call. The length of the CDR3 is 13 residues. Trimming took 6 bases from V and 10 from J, leaving 13 bases between them. Germline CDR1 SNHLY, CDR2 FYNNEI. The CDR3, as DNA: TGTGCCAGCAGAGACTACCCTGCCTCACCCCTCCACTTT. Amino acids: CASRDYPASPLHF.

This chain joins TRBV2 and TRBJ1-3; D gene ambiguous. The germline CDR1 and CDR2 sequences are SNHLY and FYNNEI. The V and J ends lost 6 bases and 2 bases respectively, with 23 bases between them. This CDR3 has 18 amino acids. The CDR3 reads CASRRAGGAARPGNTIYF. The CDR3 DNA reads TGTGCCAGCAGGAGGGCTGGTGGAGCAGCTCGGCCTGGAAACACCATATATTTT.

The genes are TRBV5-1 and TRBJ1-5; D is uncertain. The CDR3 is 16 amino acids. The germline gives CDR1 SGHRS, CDR2 YFSETQ. The V end lost 3 bases, the J end lost 8 bases, and 21 bases lay between the germline ends. The CDR3 sequence: CASSSGIQNSGEPQHF. CDR3 sequence (DNA): TGCGCCAGCAGCTCCGGAATACAAAATTCCGGAGAGCCCCAGCATTTT.

This clone was found a few times. This chain connects TRBV11-1 to TRBJ1-2, with a weak D call TRBD1 (5 bases). The CDR3 extends over 13 amino acids. The germline gives CDR1 SGHAT, CDR2 FQDESV (reference sequence). With 3 bases removed from V and 2 bases from J, the gap between germline ends came to 7 bases. This CDR3 reads CASSFAGNYGYTF. CDR3 in DNA: TGTGCCAGCAGCTTTGCAGGGAACTATGGCTACACCTTC.

The chain joins TRBV27 to TRBJ1-5; D may be TRBD1 (5 bases). With 8 bases removed from V and 3 bases from J, the gap between germline ends came to 8 bases. This CDR3 is 12 amino acids long. Germline V CDR1 and CDR2: MNHEY, SMNVEV (reference sequence). CDR3 residues: CASAGPNQPQHF. DNA of the CDR3: TGTGCCAGCGCAGGGCCCAATCAGCCCCAGCATTTT.

The rearrangement uses TRBV20-1 and TRBJ2-1; 7 bases match TRBD1. J was trimmed by 11 bases and V by 6 bases; bases with no gene match: 7. CDR1 is DFQATT, CDR2 SNEGSKA, per germline (reference sequence). CDR3 size: 11 residues. The CDR3 sequence: CSAPSTGKQFF. The CDR3 DNA follows: TGCAGTGCGCCATCGACAGGGAAGCAGTTCTTC.

The gene calls are TRBV18 and TRBJ1-2; D perhaps matches TRBD1 (5 bases). The germline V gene encodes CDR1 KGHSH and CDR2 LQKENI. CDR3 length: 12 amino acids. V lost 4 bases and J lost 4, with 7 bases in between. CDR3 protein: CASSQDSYGYTF. DNA of the CDR3: TGTGCCAGCTCACAAGACAGCTATGGCTACACCTTC. The variable domain in full, with the rest retrieved from reference TRBV18 and TRBJ1-2, is NAGVMQNPRHLVRRRGQEARLRCSPMKGHSHVYWYRQLPEEGLKFMVYLQKENIIDESGMPKERFSAEFPKEGPSILRIQQVVRGDSAAYFCASSQDSYGYTFGSGTRLTVV.

The rearrangement links TRBV5-1 to TRBJ1-2; 9 nucleotides match TRBD1. The V gene's germline CDR1 is SGHRS and CDR2 YFSETQ. The V and J ends lost 3 bases and 8 bases, in that order; junction bases with no gene match: 17. The CDR3 is 17 residues long. CDR3 bases: TGCGCCAGCAGCTCGTTAACGCCCTGGGACAGGGACCGCGGCTACACCTTC. This encodes CASSSLTPWDRDRGYTF.

The V call is TRBV7-8, the J call TRBJ2-1; TRBD2 agrees at 8 bases. Trimming removed 1 base from V and 0 bases from J; junction bases left unmatched: 5. In germline, CDR1 is SGHVS, CDR2 FQNEAQ. The CDR3 has 17 residues. The CDR3 is CASSLVGGGYSYNEQFF. In nucleotides, the CDR3 is TGTGCCAGCAGCTTAGTGGGCGGGGGGTACTCCTACAATGAGCAGTTCTTC.

The V gene is TRBV5-1, the J gene TRBJ1-1, with D possibly TRBD1 on 5 matching bases. Trimming left V 7 bases short and J 1 base short, with 11 bases between. The CDR3 loop spans 13 amino acids. The germline CDR1 and CDR2 sequences are SGHRS and YFSETQ. The CDR3 spells CASGLQENTEAFF. CDR3 DNA: TGCGCCAGCGGCCTACAGGAGAACACTGAAGCTTTCTTT.

The chain employs TRBV7-3 and TRBJ2-1; TRBD1 aligns across 9 bases. Per germline, CDR1 SGHTA and CDR2 FQGTGA. V lost 5 bases, J lost 5 bases, and 7 bases stayed unmatched. This CDR3 is built from 15 residues. The CDR3 is CASSLTGGSHNEQFF. CDR3 sequence (DNA): TGTGCCAGCAGCCTGACAGGGGGAAGTCACAATGAGCAGTTCTTC.

The genes are TRBV27 and TRBJ1-2; D perhaps matches TRBD1 (6 bases). Germline loops: CDR1 MNHEY, CDR2 SMNVEV (reference sequence). Trimming took 7 bases from V and 4 from J, leaving 19 bases between them. The CDR3 is 15 residues long. This chain's CDR3 is CASTPRGARGYGYTF. CDR3 nucleotides: TGTGCCAGCACTCCCCGGGGGGCGAGGGGCTATGGCTACACCTTC.

This clone was observed a single time. The J gene is TRBJ1-5, the V gene TRBV6-5; no definite D call. From germline, CDR1 is MNHEY and CDR2 SVGAGI. Trimming removed 0 bases from V and 4 bases from J, with 4 bases in between. The CDR3 runs to 13 residues. In DNA, the CDR3 is TGTGCCAGCAGTTACTCGAGGAATCAGCCCCAGCATTTT. The encoded protein is CASSYSRNQPQHF.

The sample holds a few counts of this clone. The chain uses TRBV2 and TRBJ1-6, with 9 bases lining up with TRBD1. The CDR3 extends over 15 amino acids. V shed 5 bases and J 8 bases; nucleotides not matched to a gene: 7. The germline gives CDR1 SNHLY, CDR2 FYNNEI. In DNA, the CDR3 is TGTGCCAGCAGTTTATACGGGACAGGGCATTCACCCCTCCACTTT. Translating it yields CASSLYGTGHSPLHF.

This clone was picked up a small number of times. The chain couples TRBV6-5 to TRBJ1-2; D gene uncertain. V dropped 3 bases and J dropped 4 bases, with 12 bases sitting between them. CDR1 and CDR2 (germline): MNHEY, SVGAGI. The CDR3 contains 14 residues. The CDR3 region is CASSYQRRGYGYTF. DNA of the CDR3: TGTGCCAGCAGTTATCAGCGGCGGGGCTATGGCTACACCTTC.

The chain couples TRBV30 to TRBJ1-2; D is uncertain. CDR3 length equals 16 residues. V shed 2 bases and J shed 7 bases, with 23 bases lying between them. Germline assignment: CDR1 GTSNPN and CDR2 SVGIG (reference sequence). CDR3 loop: CAWSFQSPSPTLGYTF. The DNA for the CDR3 is TGTGCCTGGAGTTTCCAATCACCGAGCCCCACCCTTGGCTACACCTTC.

V gene TRBV5-5 combines with J gene TRBJ1-5, with TRBD1 as a possible D gene (5 bases). The CDR3 is 14 amino acids. From germline, CDR1 is SGHKS and CDR2 YYEKEE (reference sequence). Trimming pared 2 bases from V and 4 bases from J, leaving 10 bases between. The CDR3 DNA sequence: TGTGCCAGCAGCTTAGACGGGGGAAATCAGCCCCAGCATTTT. It translates to CASSLDGGNQPQHF.

The CDR3 region is CASSLGGSTEAFF. The CDR3 DNA reads as TGTGCCAGCAGCTTGGGGGGAAGCACTGAAGCTTTCTTT. The rearrangement uses TRBV7-3 and TRBJ1-1; the D gene is possibly TRBD1 (5 bases). Between the trimmed V and J ends, which lost 3 bases and 4 bases, there was a span of 9 bases. The CDR3 sequence is 13 residues long. In germline, CDR1 is SGHTA, CDR2 FQGTGA.

The V and J genes are TRBV5-4 and TRBJ1-2, with 7 bases aligning to TRBD1. The V gene end was trimmed by 4 bases and the J gene end by 0 bases; junction bases not matched to a gene: 6. The CDR3 is 15 amino acids. Germline-derived CDR1 and CDR2 are SGHNT and YYREEE (reference sequence). The CDR3 loop reads CASSQTGISNYGYTF. CDR3 coding DNA: TGTGCCAGCAGCCAGACAGGGATCTCTAACTATGGCTACACCTTC.